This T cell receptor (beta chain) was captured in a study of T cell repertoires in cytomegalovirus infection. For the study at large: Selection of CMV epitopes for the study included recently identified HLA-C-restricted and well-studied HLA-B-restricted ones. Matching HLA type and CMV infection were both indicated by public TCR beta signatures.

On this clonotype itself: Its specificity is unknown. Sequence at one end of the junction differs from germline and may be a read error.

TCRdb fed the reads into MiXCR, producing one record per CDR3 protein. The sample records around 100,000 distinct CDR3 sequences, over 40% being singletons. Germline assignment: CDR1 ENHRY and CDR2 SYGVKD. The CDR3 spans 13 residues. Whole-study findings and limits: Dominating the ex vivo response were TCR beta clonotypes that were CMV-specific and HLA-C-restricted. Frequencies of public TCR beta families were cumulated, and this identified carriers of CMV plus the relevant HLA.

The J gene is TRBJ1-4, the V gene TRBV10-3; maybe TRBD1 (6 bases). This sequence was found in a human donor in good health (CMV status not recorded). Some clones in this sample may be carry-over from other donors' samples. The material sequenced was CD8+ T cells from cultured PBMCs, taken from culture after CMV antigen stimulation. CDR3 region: CAIRGTTNEKLFF. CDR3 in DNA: TGTGCCATCAGAGGGACAACGAATGAAAAACTGTTTTTT.